What follows are 11 T cell receptor beta chains derived from one specimen sequenced in a study of cytomegalovirus exposure and HLA in healthy donors. The PCR made use of 60 Vbeta and 13 Jbeta primers. Sequencing was performed with immunoSEQ multiplex PCR; in TCRdb, only in-frame clones are kept and a portion is missing. The repertoire holds approximately 100,000 clones, with about 74% as singletons. The sample taken for sequencing was PBMCs. Every receptor here comes from a man aged 60 to 75 in good health and CMV-seropositive.

The CDR3 sequence: CASSSDRDKGNRNSPLHF. In DNA, the CDR3 is TGTGCCAGCAGTTCCGACCGGGACAAGGGGAACCGAAATTCACCCCTCCACTTT. The chain joins TRBV28 to TRBJ1-6; perhaps TRBD1 as D (6 bases). Trimming took off 4 bases at V and 7 bases at J, with 23 bases between the two ends. CDR3 length: 18 residues. The germline V gene has CDR1 MDHEN and CDR2 SYDVKM.

In this sample, this clone turned up once. V usage is TRBV7-9 and J usage is TRBJ2-7; TRBD2 aligns across 8 bases. CDR3 length: 16 amino acids. Per germline, CDR1 SEHNR and CDR2 FQNEAQ (reference sequence). V was pared by 2 bases and J by 2 bases, with 8 bases of the junction left unmatched. The CDR3 reads CASSLFGGGVTYEQYF. The CDR3 DNA reads TGTGCCAGCAGCTTATTCGGGGGGGGCGTTACCTACGAGCAGTACTTC.

The chain uses TRBV29-1 and TRBJ1-1, with unresolved D. Between the trimmed V and J ends, which lost 5 bases and 0 bases, there was a span of 13 bases. There are 14 residues in the CDR3. Germline V gene lookup returns CDR1 SQVTM and CDR2 ANQGSEA. CDR3 residues: CSVFITGMNTEAFF. CDR3 DNA sequence: TGCAGCGTTTTTATCACGGGGATGAACACTGAAGCTTTCTTT.

The CDR3: CASSTRQRNQPQHF. The CDR3 nucleotides read TGTGCCAGTAGTACCCGACAACGCAATCAGCCCCAGCATTTT. This chain uses TRBV19 with TRBJ1-5; no clear D gene. Per the germline V gene, CDR1 is LNHDA and CDR2 is SQIVND (reference sequence). There are 14 residues in the CDR3. The ends were cut back, 4 bases at V and 2 bases at J, with 9 bases in the middle.

The genes are TRBV6-1 and TRBJ1-2, with TRBD1 identical over 10 bases. CDR1 is MNHNS, CDR2 SASEGT, per germline. This CDR3 comprises 15 residues. V gave up 6 bases and J gave up 4 bases; unmatched junction bases: 8. The CDR3 sequence: CASRRDRGSLYGYTF. CDR3 DNA sequence: TGTGCCAGCAGACGGGACAGGGGCTCCCTCTATGGCTACACCTTC.

This clone was counted a single time. V and J are TRBV4-1 and TRBJ2-1; the match to TRBD2 covers 8 bases. The CDR3 loop spans 17 amino acids. The ends lost 2 bases at V and 5 bases at J; junction bases unmatched: 11. Germline CDR1 and CDR2: MGHRA and YSYEKL. The CDR3 is CASSQTPGTRNNNEQFF. The CDR3 bases are TGCGCCAGCAGCCAAACCCCCGGGACTAGAAATAACAATGAGCAGTTCTTC.

This clone was observed a handful of times. The CDR3 bases are TGTGCCAGCAGCTTAGCGCGAAGGGGAGGGGAGACCCAGTACTTC. Its protein product is CASSLARRGGETQYF. V and J are TRBV7-9 and TRBJ2-5; 7 bases match TRBD2. V lost 0 bases, J lost 5 bases, and 6 bases stayed unmatched. Germline CDR1 is SEHNR and CDR2 is FQNEAQ (reference sequence). There are 15 residues in the CDR3.

This clone was seen only a few times. This chain joins TRBV19 and TRBJ1-5, with D unclear. Trimming left V 10 bases short and J 3 bases short, with 25 bases between. Germline CDR1 reads LNHDA; CDR2 reads SQIVND (reference sequence). This CDR3 spans 17 amino acids. The CDR3 DNA reads TGTGCCACCAATTTGGCCTTCAGGCGCAAAAACAATCAGCCCCAGCATTTT. Protein sequence: CATNLAFRRKNNQPQHF.

V is TRBV6-1 and J is TRBJ2-2, with 12 nucleotides matching TRBD2. Trimming at V came to 3 bases and at J to 6 bases, leaving 11 bases not matched to a gene. There are 18 residues in the CDR3. The germline V gene encodes CDR1 MNHNS and CDR2 SASEGT. CDR3: CASSDGLLAGGTSGELFF. The CDR3, as DNA: TGTGCCAGCAGTGACGGACTACTAGCGGGGGGCACTTCCGGGGAGCTGTTTTTT.

The chain carries TRBV7-2 and TRBJ1-3; 9 nucleotides align to TRBD1. V shed 6 bases and J 7 bases; nucleotides not matched to a gene: 7. Germline CDR1 reads SGHTA; CDR2 reads FQGNSA. The CDR3 is 14 residues long. CDR3 residues: CASSLGQGTNTIYF. As DNA, the CDR3 is TGTGCCAGCAGTCTCGGACAGGGGACCAACACCATATATTTT. Drawing the rest from reference TRBV7-2 and TRBJ1-3, the complete variable domain is GAGVSQSPSNKVTEKGKDVELRCDPISGHTALYWYRQSLGQGLEFLIYFQGNSAPDKSGLPSDRFSAERTGGSVSTLTIQRTQQEDSAVYLCASSLGQGTNTIYFGEGSWLTVV.

Comment on this clone: The conserved closing phenylalanine or tryptophan is absent in this CDR3, likely reflecting a read error. The chain has TRBV4-2 and TRBJ2-7; D unclear. CDR1 is LGHNA, CDR2 YNFKEQ, per germline. This CDR3 has 15 amino acids. Trimming shortened V by 2 bases and J by 3 bases, and 14 bases separated the two germline ends. CDR3 coding DNA: TGTGCCAGCAGCCAAAGTGTCACTACCAACTACGAGCAGTACCTC. Its protein product is CASSQSVTTNYEQYL.